A selection of T cell receptor beta chains follows, all from one sample in a study of blood T cell repertoires in COVID-19. Produced via immunoSEQ multiplex PCR; TCRdb's table is partial and in-frame only. This table holds some 300,000 clones, about nine tenths found once. Sequenced sample: peripheral blood. The receptors stem from a woman aged 50 to 60 with COVID-19, enrolled during active disease. CDR3s include the opening cysteine and the closing phenylalanine or tryptophan. The order of the fields is CDR3 protein, CDR3 DNA, D gene, V gene, J gene, clone size. A D gene is named only where the DNA matches it firmly. Rows give clone size only sometimes, using once, few, many, or a class for an expanded clone.

CASSLGPGNGIGELFF,TGTGCCAGCAGTTTAGGTCCCGGGAATGGTATCGGGGAGCTGTTTTTT,NA,TRBV27,TRBJ2-2,once
CASSQDITGGGYTEAFF,TGCGCCAGCAGCCAAGATATAACAGGGGGCGGGTACACTGAAGCTTTCTTT,TRBD1,TRBV4-3,TRBJ1-1,NA
CASSPGQGTVYEQYF,TGTGCCAGCAGCCCAGGACAGGGGACCGTCTACGAGCAGTACTTC,TRBD1,TRBV13,TRBJ2-7,NA
CASSLPGQGGVQPQHF,TGTGCCAGCAGTTTACCGGGACAGGGGGGTGTTCAGCCCCAGCATTTT,TRBD1,TRBV28,TRBJ1-5,NA
CASSPGGGTSGLRTGELFF,TGCGCCAGCAGCCCAGGGGGAGGGACTAGCGGGCTCAGGACCGGGGAGCTGTTTTTT,TRBD2,TRBV23-1,TRBJ2-2,NA
CASSTFAGRGETQYF,TGCGCCAGCAGTACGTTCGCGGGCAGGGGAGAGACCCAGTACTTC,NA,TRBV10-2,TRBJ2-5,NA
CSVVAGGVRYEQYF,TGCAGCGTTGTCGCCGGGGGGGTAAGGTACGAGCAGTACTTC,TRBD2,TRBV29-1,TRBJ2-7,NA
CASVVGPGELFF,TGTGCCAGCGTTGTGGGGCCCGGGGAGCTGTTTTTT,NA,TRBV12-3/TRBV12-4,TRBJ2-2,NA
CASSLETSGSKNIQYF,TGTGCCAGCAGCTTAGAGACTAGCGGGAGTAAAAACATTCAGTACTTC,TRBD2,TRBV7-2,TRBJ2-4,NA
CASSIGLAGGRGTDTQYF,TGTGCCAGTAGTATTGGGCTAGCGGGAGGCCGCGGCACAGATACGCAGTATTTT,TRBD2,TRBV19,TRBJ2-3,once
CASSLSGNYGYTF,TGTGCCAGCAGCTTGTCAGGGAACTATGGCTACACCTTC,NA,TRBV5-4,TRBJ1-2,NA
CASSFPVVRASTDTQYF,TGTGCCAGCAGTTTCCCGGTGGTGAGAGCTAGCACAGATACGCAGTATTTT,NA,TRBV27,TRBJ2-3,NA
CASSPTRQGWSPLHF,TGTGCCAGCAGCCCAACGAGACAGGGTTGGTCACCCCTCCACTTT,TRBD1,TRBV7-2,TRBJ1-6,NA
CASSSAGGRIINEQFF,TGTGCCAGCAGCTCCGCGGGCGGGAGGATTATCAATGAGCAGTTCTTC,TRBD2,TRBV7-3,TRBJ2-1,NA
CASSPRRNTIYF,TGTGCCAGCAGCCCTAGACGGAACACCATATATTTT,NA,TRBV7-2,TRBJ1-3,NA
CASSPRTSFSTDTQYF,TGTGCCAGCAGCCCCCGGACTAGCTTTAGCACAGATACGCAGTATTTT,TRBD2,TRBV11-3,TRBJ2-3,NA
CASSPVVQRETQYF,TGTGCCAGCAGCCCAGTGGTGCAGAGGGAGACCCAGTACTTC,NA,TRBV7-9,TRBJ2-5,NA
CASSLGLYNEQFF,TGCGCCAGCAGCTTGGGACTGTACAATGAGCAGTTCTTC,NA,TRBV5-1,TRBJ2-1,NA
CASSQDPFGNEQYF,TGCGCCAGCAGCCAAGACCCATTTGGCAACGAGCAGTACTTC,NA,TRBV4-3,TRBJ2-7,NA
CASSPTRQVATRYTF,TGTGCCAGCAGCCCCACCAGACAGGTCGCTACTCGCTACACCTTC,NA,TRBV6-2/TRBV6-3,TRBJ1-2,once
CASSPGQNLPTLHF,TGTGCCAGCAGCCCCGGACAAAACTTACCAACCCTCCACTTT,NA,TRBV25-1,TRBJ1-6,NA
CASSLRQGATGELFF,TGTGCCAGCAGCCTTCGACAGGGGGCAACCGGGGAGCTGTTTTTT,TRBD1,TRBV11-3,TRBJ2-2,NA
CASGFPGFNTEAFF,TGTGCCAGCGGATTCCCAGGGTTTAACACTGAAGCTTTCTTT,NA,TRBV25-1,TRBJ1-1,NA
CASSLGHLETQYF,TGTGCCAGCAGCTTGGGGCATCTGGAGACCCAGTACTTC,NA,TRBV5-4,TRBJ2-5,NA
CASSGRGGQNTEAFF,TGTGCCAGCAGCGGAAGGGGGGGCCAAAACACTGAAGCTTTCTTT,NA,TRBV11-3,TRBJ1-1,NA
CASSQDSRDYFNEQYF,TGCGCCAGCAGCCAAGATTCACGGGACTATTTCAACGAGCAGTACTTC,TRBD2,TRBV4-1,TRBJ2-7,NA
CASSIAGAGTGELFF,TGCGCCAGCAGCATAGCGGGAGCGGGCACCGGGGAGCTGTTTTTT,TRBD2,TRBV10-1,TRBJ2-2,few
CASSETSAGTAYNEQFF,TGTGCCAGCTCCGAAACCTCAGCGGGAACCGCCTACAATGAGCAGTTCTTC,TRBD2,TRBV18,TRBJ2-1,NA
CASSPSRSGGASKETQYF,TGTGCCAGCTCACCATCGAGGTCAGGGGGCGCGAGTAAGGAGACCCAGTACTTC,TRBD1,TRBV18,TRBJ2-5,few
CASSFRALAGRSYEQFF,TGTGCCAGCAGTTTCAGGGCACTAGCGGGACGTAGCTATGAGCAGTTCTTC,TRBD2,TRBV27,TRBJ2-1,NA
CASRSNPPGTGGSYNSPLHF,TGTGCCAGCAGATCGAACCCTCCCGGGACAGGGGGCTCCTATAATTCACCCCTCCACTTT,TRBD1,TRBV5-5,TRBJ1-6,NA
CASSSSGRTYEQYF,TGTGCCAGCAGCTCTAGCGGGAGAACCTACGAGCAGTACTTC,TRBD2,TRBV27,TRBJ2-7,once
CASRNSNRGFYQPQHF,TGTGCCAGCAGGAATTCTAACAGGGGCTTTTATCAGCCCCAGCATTTT,TRBD1,TRBV6-6,TRBJ1-5,NA
CASSLRQNTEAFF,TGCGCCAGCAGCTTGAGACAGAACACTGAAGCTTTCTTT,NA,TRBV5-1,TRBJ1-1,NA
CASSFTDEQYF,TGTGCCAGCAGTTTTACGGACGAGCAGTACTTC,NA,TRBV12-3/TRBV12-4,TRBJ2-7,NA
CASSSAAAANYNEQFF,TGTGCCAGCAGCTCGGCCGCGGCGGCGAACTACAATGAGCAGTTCTTC,NA,TRBV11-3,TRBJ2-1,few
CASSRATSGQETQYF,TGTGCCAGCAGTCGAGCGACTAGCGGACAAGAGACCCAGTACTTC,TRBD2,TRBV3-1/TRBV3-2,TRBJ2-5,NA
CASSSRGDRGQLATGNTIYF,TGCGCCAGCAGCTCCCGGGGGGACAGGGGGCAATTGGCGACTGGAAACACCATATATTTT,TRBD1,TRBV4-1,TRBJ1-3,NA
CASSHRGTGQRETQYF,TGTGCCAGCAGCCACCGTGGGACAGGGCAGCGAGAGACCCAGTACTTC,TRBD1,TRBV3-1/TRBV3-2,TRBJ2-5,NA
CASSLGSADTQYF,TGTGCCAGCAGCTTAGGTTCCGCAGATACGCAGTATTTT,NA,TRBV11-3,TRBJ2-3,NA
CASSYTGQTINIQYF,TGTGCCAGCAGTTACACGGGACAGACTATAAACATTCAGTACTTC,TRBD1,TRBV6-6,TRBJ2-4,NA
CASSLQGAGGYTF,TGTGCCAGCAGTTTACAGGGGGCGGGGGGCTACACCTTC,TRBD1,TRBV27,TRBJ1-2,NA
CASSRTRGSYNSPLHF,TGTGCCAGCAGTCGGACTCGGGGGTCCTATAATTCACCCCTCCACTTT,NA,TRBV13,TRBJ1-6,NA
CASSPDLDRGLGYTF,TGTGCCAGCAGCCCTGACCTGGACAGGGGGCTTGGCTACACCTTC,TRBD1,TRBV5-4,TRBJ1-2,NA
CASRAKDQANTGELFF,TGTGCCAGCAGGGCGAAGGATCAGGCGAACACCGGGGAGCTGTTTTTT,NA,TRBV9,TRBJ2-2,NA
CASSIYPRLAGGTDEQFF,TGTGCCAGTAGTATATATCCTAGACTAGCGGGAGGTACGGATGAGCAGTTCTTC,TRBD2,TRBV19,TRBJ2-1,NA
CASKGEISNQPQHF,TGTGCCAGTAAGGGGGAAATAAGCAATCAGCCCCAGCATTTT,NA,TRBV19,TRBJ1-5,NA
CASSFRGTGGSPLHF,TGTGCCAGCAGTTTCCGAGGGACAGGGGGTTCACCCCTCCACTTT,TRBD1,TRBV28,TRBJ1-6,NA
CASSRGLAGGPGEQYF,TGCGCCAGCAGCAGGGGACTAGCGGGAGGGCCGGGAGAGCAGTACTTC,TRBD2,TRBV5-1,TRBJ2-7,NA
CASSQDFWDMTNTGELFF,TGCGCCAGCAGCCAAGATTTCTGGGACATGACGAACACCGGGGAGCTGTTTTTT,NA,TRBV4-1,TRBJ2-2,NA
CASTFRVGQGHYGYTF,TGTGCCAGCACTTTTCGTGTCGGACAGGGCCACTATGGCTACACCTTC,TRBD1,TRBV28,TRBJ1-2,NA
CASSSQGLGIAFF,TGTGCCAGCAGCTCCCAGGGGTTGGGAATAGCTTTCTTT,NA,TRBV5-6,TRBJ1-1,NA
CAWTRGLSTDTQYF,TGTGCCTGGACTCGCGGCTTGAGCACAGATACGCAGTATTTT,NA,TRBV30,TRBJ2-3,NA
CASSSPGSGKSGANVLTF,TGTGCCAGCAGCTCCCCGGGTAGCGGGAAATCTGGGGCCAACGTCCTGACTTTC,TRBD2,TRBV7-2,TRBJ2-6,NA
CASGLHREGTDTQYF,TGTGCTAGTGGTTTGCATCGGGAGGGCACAGATACGCAGTATTTT,TRBD2,TRBV12-5,TRBJ2-3,NA